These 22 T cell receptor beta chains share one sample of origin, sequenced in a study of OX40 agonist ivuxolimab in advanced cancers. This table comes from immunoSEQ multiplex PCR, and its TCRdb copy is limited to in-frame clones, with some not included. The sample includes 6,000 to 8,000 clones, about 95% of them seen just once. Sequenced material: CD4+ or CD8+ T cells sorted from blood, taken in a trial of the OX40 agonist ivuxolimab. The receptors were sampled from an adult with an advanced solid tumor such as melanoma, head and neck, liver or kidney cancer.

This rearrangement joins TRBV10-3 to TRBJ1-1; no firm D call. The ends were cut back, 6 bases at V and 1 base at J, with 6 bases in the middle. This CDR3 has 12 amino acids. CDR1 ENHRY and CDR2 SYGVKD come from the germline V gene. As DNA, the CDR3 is TGTGCCATCAGCCGGGGGAACACTGAAGCTTTCTTT. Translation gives CAISRGNTEAFF.

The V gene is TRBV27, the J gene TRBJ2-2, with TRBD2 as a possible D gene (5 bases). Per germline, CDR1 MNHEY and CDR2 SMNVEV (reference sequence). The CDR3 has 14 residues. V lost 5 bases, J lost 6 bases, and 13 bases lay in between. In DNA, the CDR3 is TGTGCCAGCAGTATTCTCGGGGATGCCGGGGAGCTGTTTTTT. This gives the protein CASSILGDAGELFF.

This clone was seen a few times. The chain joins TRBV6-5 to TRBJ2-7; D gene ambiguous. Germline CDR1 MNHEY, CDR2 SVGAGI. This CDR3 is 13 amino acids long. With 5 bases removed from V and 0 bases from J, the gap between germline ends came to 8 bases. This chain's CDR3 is CASSDALSYEQYF. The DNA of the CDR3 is TGTGCCAGCAGTGATGCCCTCTCCTACGAGCAGTACTTC.

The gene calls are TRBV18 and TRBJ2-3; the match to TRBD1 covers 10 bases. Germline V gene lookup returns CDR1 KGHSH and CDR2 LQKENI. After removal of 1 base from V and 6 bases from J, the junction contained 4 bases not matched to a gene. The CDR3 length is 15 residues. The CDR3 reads CASSPRGQGKDTQYF. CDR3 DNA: TGTGCCAGCTCACCACGGGGACAGGGGAAGGATACGCAGTATTTT. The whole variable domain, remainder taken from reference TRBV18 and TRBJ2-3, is NAGVMQNPRHLVRRRGQEARLRCSPMKGHSHVYWYRQLPEEGLKFMVYLQKENIIDESGMPKERFSAEFPKEGPSILRIQQVVRGDSAAYFCASSPRGQGKDTQYFGPGTRLTVL.

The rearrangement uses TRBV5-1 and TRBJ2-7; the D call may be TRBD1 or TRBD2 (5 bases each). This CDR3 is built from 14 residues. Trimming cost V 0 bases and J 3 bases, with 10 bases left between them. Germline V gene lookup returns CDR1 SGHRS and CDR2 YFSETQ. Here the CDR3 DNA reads TGCGCCAGCAGCTTGGGGGGGAGTCTCTACGAGCAGTACTTC. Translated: CASSLGGSLYEQYF.

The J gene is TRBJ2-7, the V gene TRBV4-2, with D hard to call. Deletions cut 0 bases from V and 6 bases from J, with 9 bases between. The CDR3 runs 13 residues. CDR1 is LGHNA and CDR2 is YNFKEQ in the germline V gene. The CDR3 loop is CASSQETVREQYF. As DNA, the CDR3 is TGTGCCAGCAGCCAAGAAACAGTCCGCGAGCAGTACTTC.

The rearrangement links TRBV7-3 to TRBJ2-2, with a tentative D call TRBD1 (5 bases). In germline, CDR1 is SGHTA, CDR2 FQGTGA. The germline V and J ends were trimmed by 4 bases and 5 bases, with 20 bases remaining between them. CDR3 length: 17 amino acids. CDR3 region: CASSSDISQGETGELFF. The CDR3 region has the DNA TGTGCCAGCAGCTCGGACATAAGTCAAGGGGAAACCGGGGAGCTGTTTTTT.

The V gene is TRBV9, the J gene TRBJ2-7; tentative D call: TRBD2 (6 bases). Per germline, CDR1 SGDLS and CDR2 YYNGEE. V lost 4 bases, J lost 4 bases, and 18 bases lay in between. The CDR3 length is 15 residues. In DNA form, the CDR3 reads TGTGCCAGCAGCCCCGTTGTTTCGGGAGTTTACGAGCAGTACTTC. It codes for CASSPVVSGVYEQYF.

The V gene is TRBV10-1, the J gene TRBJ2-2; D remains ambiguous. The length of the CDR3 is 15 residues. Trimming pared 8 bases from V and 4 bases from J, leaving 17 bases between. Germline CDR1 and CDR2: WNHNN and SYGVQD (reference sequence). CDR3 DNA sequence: TGCGCCAGCTACCTAGGTCCCACATCCACCGGGGAGCTGTTTTTT. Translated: CASYLGPTSTGELFF.

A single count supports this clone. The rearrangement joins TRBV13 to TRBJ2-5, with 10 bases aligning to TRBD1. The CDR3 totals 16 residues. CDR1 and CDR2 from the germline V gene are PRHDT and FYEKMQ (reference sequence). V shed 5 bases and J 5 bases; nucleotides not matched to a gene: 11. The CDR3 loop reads CASSTRTTGGRETQYF. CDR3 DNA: TGTGCCAGCAGCACCCGAACGACAGGGGGCAGGGAGACCCAGTACTTC.

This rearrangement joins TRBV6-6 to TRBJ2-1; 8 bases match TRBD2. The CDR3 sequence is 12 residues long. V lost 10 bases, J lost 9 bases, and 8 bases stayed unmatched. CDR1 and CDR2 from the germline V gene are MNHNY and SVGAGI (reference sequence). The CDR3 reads CATNSGMGEQFF. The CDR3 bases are TGTGCCACCAATAGCGGGATGGGTGAGCAGTTCTTC.

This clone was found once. In DNA, the CDR3 is TGTGCCAGCAGCTTAGATCGCGGGGATACGCAGTATTTT. Encoded protein: CASSLDRGDTQYF. The chain is built from TRBV11-2 and TRBJ2-3; D perhaps matches TRBD2 (5 bases). V dropped 0 bases and J dropped 6 bases, with 7 bases sitting between them. This CDR3 contains 13 residues. From germline, CDR1 is SGHAT and CDR2 FQNNGV.

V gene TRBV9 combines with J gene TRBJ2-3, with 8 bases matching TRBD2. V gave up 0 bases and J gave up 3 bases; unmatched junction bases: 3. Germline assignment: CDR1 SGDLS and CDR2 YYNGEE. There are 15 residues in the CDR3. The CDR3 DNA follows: TGTGCCAGCAGCGTAGCGCAGCGGGAGACAGATACGCAGTATTTT. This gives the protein CASSVAQRETDTQYF.

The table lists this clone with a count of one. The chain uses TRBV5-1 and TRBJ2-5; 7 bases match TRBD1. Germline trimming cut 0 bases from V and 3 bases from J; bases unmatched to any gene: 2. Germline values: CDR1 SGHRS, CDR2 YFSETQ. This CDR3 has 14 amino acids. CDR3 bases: TGCGCCAGCAGCTTGGGACAGGGAAAAGAGACCCAGTACTTC. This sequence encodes CASSLGQGKETQYF.

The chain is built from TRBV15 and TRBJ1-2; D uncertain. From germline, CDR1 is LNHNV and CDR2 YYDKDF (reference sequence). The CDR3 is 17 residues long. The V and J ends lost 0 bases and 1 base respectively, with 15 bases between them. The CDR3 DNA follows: TGTGCCACCAGCAGAGATCGGAGTGTCGCAGTTAACTATGGCTACACCTTC. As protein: CATSRDRSVAVNYGYTF.

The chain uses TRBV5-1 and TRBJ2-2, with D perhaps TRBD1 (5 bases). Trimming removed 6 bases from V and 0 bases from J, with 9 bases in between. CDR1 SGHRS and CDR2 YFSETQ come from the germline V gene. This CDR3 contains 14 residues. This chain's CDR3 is CASNPRANTGELFF. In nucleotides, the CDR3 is TGCGCCAGCAACCCCAGGGCGAACACCGGGGAGCTGTTTTTT.

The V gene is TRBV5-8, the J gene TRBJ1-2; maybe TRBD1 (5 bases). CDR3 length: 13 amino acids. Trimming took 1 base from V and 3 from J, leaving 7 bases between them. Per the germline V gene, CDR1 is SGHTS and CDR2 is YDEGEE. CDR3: CASSLLRDYGYTF. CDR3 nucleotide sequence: TGTGCCAGCAGCTTGCTCAGGGACTATGGCTACACCTTC. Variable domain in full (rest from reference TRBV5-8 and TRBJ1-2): EAGVTQSPTHLIKTRGQQATLRCSPISGHTSVYWYQQALGLGLQFLLWYDEGEERNRGNFPPRFSGRQFPNYSSELNVNALELEDSALYLCASSLLRDYGYTFGSGTRLTVV.

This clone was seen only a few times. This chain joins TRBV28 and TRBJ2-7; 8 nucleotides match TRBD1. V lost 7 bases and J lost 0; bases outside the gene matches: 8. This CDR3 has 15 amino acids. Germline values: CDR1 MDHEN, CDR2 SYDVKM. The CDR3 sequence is CASTFVTGASYEQYF. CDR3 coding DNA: TGTGCCAGCACCTTCGTGACAGGGGCCTCCTACGAGCAGTACTTC.

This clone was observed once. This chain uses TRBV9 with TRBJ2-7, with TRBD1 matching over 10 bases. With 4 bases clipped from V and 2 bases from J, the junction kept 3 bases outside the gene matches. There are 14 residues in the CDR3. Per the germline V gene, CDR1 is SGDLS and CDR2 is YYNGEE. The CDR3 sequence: CASSSGTGAYEQYF. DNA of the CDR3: TGTGCCAGCAGCTCCGGGACAGGGGCCTACGAGCAGTACTTC. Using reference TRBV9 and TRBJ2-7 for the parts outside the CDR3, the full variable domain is DSGVTQTPKHLITATGQRVTLRCSPRSGDLSVYWYQQSLDQGLQFLIQYYNGEERAKGNILERFSAQQFPDLHSELNLSSLELGDSALYFCASSSGTGAYEQYFGPGTRLTVT.

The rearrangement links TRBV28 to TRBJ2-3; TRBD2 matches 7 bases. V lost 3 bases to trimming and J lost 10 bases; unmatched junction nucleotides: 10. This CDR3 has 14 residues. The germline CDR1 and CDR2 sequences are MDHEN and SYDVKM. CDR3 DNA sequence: TGTGCCAGCAGTTTCTCGGCCGCTGGGAGGGCGCAGTATTTT. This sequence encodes CASSFSAAGRAQYF.

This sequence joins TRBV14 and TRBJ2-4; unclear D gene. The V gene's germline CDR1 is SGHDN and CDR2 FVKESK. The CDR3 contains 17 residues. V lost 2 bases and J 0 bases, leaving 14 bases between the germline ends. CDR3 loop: CASSQLRQELAKNIQYF. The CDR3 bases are TGTGCCAGCAGCCAACTTCGACAAGAACTAGCCAAAAACATTCAGTACTTC.

The CDR3 DNA follows: TGTGCCAGCAGCCTTACGATTTTTGGGACTAGCGGGAACAATGAGCAGTTCTTC. Translated, it gives CASSLTIFGTSGNNEQFF. V usage is TRBV27 and J usage is TRBJ2-1; 13 bases are a match to TRBD2. V lost 6 bases to trimming and J lost 5 bases; unmatched junction nucleotides: 13. The CDR3 loop spans 18 amino acids. Germline-derived CDR1 and CDR2 are MNHEY and SMNVEV (reference sequence).